Listed below are T cell receptor beta chains from one sample, sequenced in a study of blood T cells in healthy people across ages. TCRdb used MiXCR to reprocess the 5' RACE reads, holding one entry per CDR3 protein. The sample holds fewer than 900,000 distinct CDR3 sequences, 43% seen once. The sequenced sample was blood. These receptors originate from a woman in her fifties or sixties in good health. The CDR3 runs from the conserved cysteine through the conserved F or W. Fields, in order: clone size, J gene, D gene, V gene, CDR3 protein, CDR3 DNA. A D gene is named only where the DNA matches it firmly. Not all rows give a size; the values are once, few, many and, for expanded clones, a class.

>once|TRBJ2-7|-|TRBV20-1
CSARELQGKSSYEQYF
TGCAGTGCTAGGGAACTACAGGGAAAAAGCTCCTACGAGCAGTACTTC
>few|TRBJ1-2|-|TRBV7-9
CASSSPPDRWSGYTF
TGTGCCAGCAGCTCTCCTCCGGACAGATGGAGCGGCTACACCTTC
>-|TRBJ2-1|TRBD2|TRBV20-1
CSAGSGGGQEQFF
TGCAGTGCTGGTAGCGGGGGGGGCCAGGAGCAGTTCTTC
>few|TRBJ2-1|TRBD2|TRBV7-2
CASSLAQGLVTDEQFF
TGTGCCAGCAGCTTAGCTCAAGGACTAGTTACAGATGAGCAGTTCTTC
>-|TRBJ1-1|-|TRBV20-1
CSARAAPKAFF
TGCAGTGCTAGGGCCGCCCCAAAGGCTTTCTTT
>-|TRBJ2-2|-|TRBV3-1
CASSAITGELFF
TGTGCCAGCAGTGCAATAACCGGGGAGCTGTTTTTT
>-|TRBJ2-7|-|TRBV6-2/TRBV6-3
CASSDGDAAHEQYF
TGTGCCAGCAGTGATGGGGACGCCGCCCACGAGCAGTACTTC
>-|TRBJ1-4|-|TRBV9
CASSVGRNNEKLFF
TGTGCCAGCAGCGTAGGACGGAATAATGAAAAACTGTTTTTT
>many|TRBJ2-5|TRBD2|TRBV20-1
CSARAAGRGAETQYF
TGCAGTGCTAGAGCTGCGGGGAGGGGCGCCGAGACCCAGTACTTC
>-|TRBJ2-5|TRBD1|TRBV24-1
CATTKTGVGNEQYF
TGTGCCACCACAAAGACAGGGGTTGGTAATGAGCAGTACTTC
>few|TRBJ2-7|-|TRBV6-2/TRBV6-3
CAIPASEEQYF
TGTGCCATCCCGGCAAGCGAAGAGCAGTACTTC
>few|TRBJ2-5|TRBD2|TRBV5-1
CASSRARGVETQYF
TGCGCCAGCAGCCGGGCCCGGGGGGTAGAGACCCAGTACTTC
>few|TRBJ2-1|-|TRBV5-5
CASSFGDTQTQFF
TGTGCCAGCAGCTTCGGAGACACTCAAACTCAGTTCTTC
>-|TRBJ2-2|-|TRBV24-1
CATSASAGELFF
TGTGCCACCAGTGCCAGTGCCGGGGAGCTGTTTTTT
>few|TRBJ2-7|TRBD2|TRBV13
CASSLVGLANYEQYF
TGTGCCAGCAGCTTAGTGGGACTAGCCAACTACGAGCAGTACTTC
>-|TRBJ1-1|-|TRBV7-3
CASSPRVGVNTEAFF
TGTGCCAGCAGCCCGAGGGTTGGGGTTAACACTGAAGCTTTCTTT
>few|TRBJ2-7|-|TRBV18
CASSPRESSYEQYF
TGTGCCAGCTCACCCCGGGAAAGCTCCTACGAGCAGTACTTC
>few|TRBJ2-2|TRBD2|TRBV12-3/TRBV12-4
CASRQSGGASGELFF
TGTGCCAGCAGACAGAGCGGGGGGGCCTCCGGGGAGCTGTTTTTT
>-|TRBJ2-5|-|TRBV19
CASGPSVQETQYF
TGTGCCAGTGGTCCAAGCGTACAAGAGACCCAGTACTTC
>many|TRBJ1-2|-|TRBV29-1
CSVDRGSSGYTF
TGCAGCGTTGATCGCGGGAGCAGCGGCTACACCTTC
>once|TRBJ1-5|-|TRBV20-1
CSARGGNSNQPQHF
TGCAGTGCTAGAGGGGGGAATAGCAATCAGCCCCAGCATTTT
>-|TRBJ2-3|-|TRBV20-1
CSAPTTYTDTQYF
TGCAGTGCTCCTACCACCTACACAGATACGCAGTATTTT
>-|TRBJ2-2|-|TRBV12-3/TRBV12-4
CASSLGGGADTGELFF
TGTGCCAGCAGTTTGGGAGGGGGCGCGGACACCGGGGAGCTGTTTTTT
>few|TRBJ1-5|-|TRBV10-1
CASSELNQPQHF
TGCGCCAGCAGTGAGTTGAATCAGCCCCAGCATTTT
>once|TRBJ1-2|TRBD1|TRBV29-1
CSVDRDRGEGLGYTF
TGCAGCGTTGACCGGGACAGGGGAGAGGGGCTTGGCTACACCTTC
>few|TRBJ2-2|TRBD1|TRBV29-1
CSVGPGGTGELFF
TGCAGCGTTGGGCCAGGGGGAACCGGGGAGCTGTTTTTT
>-|TRBJ2-3|TRBD2|TRBV6-4
CASSDLAGGSTDTQYF
TGTGCCAGCAGTGACCTAGCGGGAGGGAGCACAGATACGCAGTATTTT
>-|TRBJ2-7|TRBD1|TRBV28
CASSLSAGTGFSYEQYF
TGTGCCAGCAGTTTATCGGCCGGGACAGGGTTCTCCTACGAGCAGTACTTC
>few|TRBJ2-5|-|TRBV6-1
CASSVRQLVETQYF
TGTGCCAGCAGCGTTCGACAGCTCGTAGAGACCCAGTACTTC
>-|TRBJ2-1|TRBD1|TRBV7-2
CASSMTGDGYNEQFF
TGTGCCAGCAGCATGACAGGGGACGGATACAATGAGCAGTTCTTC
>few|TRBJ1-5|TRBD1|TRBV6-2/TRBV6-3
CASSKGQGNYQPQHF
TGTGCCAGCAGTAAAGGACAGGGAAACTATCAGCCCCAGCATTTT
>-|TRBJ2-5|TRBD2|TRBV24-1
CATSDLTSGITSQETQYF
TGTGCCACCAGTGACCTGACTAGCGGGATCACTTCCCAAGAGACCCAGTACTTC
>many|TRBJ1-5|TRBD1|TRBV29-1
CSVGTGEQPQHF
TGCAGCGTTGGGACAGGGGAACAGCCCCAGCATTTT
>-|TRBJ2-5|TRBD1|TRBV4-2
CASSQETGIRETQYF
TGTGCCAGCAGCCAAGAGACAGGGATTAGGGAGACCCAGTACTTC
>many|TRBJ2-1|-|TRBV12-3/TRBV12-4
CASRSGVGEQFF
TGTGCCAGCAGATCAGGGGTCGGTGAGCAGTTCTTC